This TCR beta chain was retrieved from a study of shared T cell receptors in the human thymus. This clone was picked up a small number of times. Measured with immunoSEQ multiplex PCR; TCRdb has only the in-frame clones, and not every one. This table has approximately 730,000 clones, approximately 85% appearing once. The sample was also reused in another study, on human thymus T cells. From that paper: Resections from corrective heart surgery provided thymus tissue. Within thymic and blood repertoires, V and J gene usage appeared to be biased. What related research reported was that thymic repertoires overlapped highly among unrelated individuals.

Material: thymocytes. The sequence was collected from a girl under three years old with a congenital heart defect.

This chain's CDR3 is CASSPGRGGTDTQYF. The CDR3 DNA is TGTGCCAGCAGCCCTGGGCGGGGGGGCACAGATACGCAGTATTTT. This chain connects TRBV6-4 to TRBJ2-3; 8 nucleotides agree with TRBD2. This CDR3 is built from 15 residues. The germline gives CDR1 MRHNA, CDR2 SNTAGT. V shed 6 bases and J 1 base; nucleotides not matched to a gene: 6.